This TCR beta chain originates from a study of Graves' ophthalmopathy and Graves' hyperthyroidism. RNA transcripts were the template, and TCR beta CDR3 regions were amplified from them. Scientists carried out first-round RT-PCR using HTBI primers and then a second-round multiplex PCR. TCRdb analysed the multiplex PCR reads with MiXCR anew, one entry per CDR3 protein. The data hold 400,000 to 450,000 distinct CDR3 sequences, with under 25% observed a single time. Participants with hyperthyroidism, aged 18 to 65, were newly diagnosed with under 2 months' duration. Other autoimmune diseases, uncontrolled infections, pregnancy or lactation excluded patients from enrollment. A volume of around 10 ml of fresh peripheral blood supplied the PBMCs. Trimming pared 1 base from V and 5 bases from J, leaving 11 bases between. CDR3 length: 13 residues. Looked up from germline, CDR1 is GTSNPN and CDR2 is SVGIG (reference sequence).

The material sequenced was peripheral blood. This chain uses TRBV30 with TRBJ2-5, with D unresolved. The clonotype comes from a woman aged 18-29 years with stable Graves' hyperthyroidism. As DNA, the CDR3 is TGTGCCTGGAGTGAACAGCGTCAGGAGACCCAGTACTTC. It yields the protein CAWSEQRQETQYF.